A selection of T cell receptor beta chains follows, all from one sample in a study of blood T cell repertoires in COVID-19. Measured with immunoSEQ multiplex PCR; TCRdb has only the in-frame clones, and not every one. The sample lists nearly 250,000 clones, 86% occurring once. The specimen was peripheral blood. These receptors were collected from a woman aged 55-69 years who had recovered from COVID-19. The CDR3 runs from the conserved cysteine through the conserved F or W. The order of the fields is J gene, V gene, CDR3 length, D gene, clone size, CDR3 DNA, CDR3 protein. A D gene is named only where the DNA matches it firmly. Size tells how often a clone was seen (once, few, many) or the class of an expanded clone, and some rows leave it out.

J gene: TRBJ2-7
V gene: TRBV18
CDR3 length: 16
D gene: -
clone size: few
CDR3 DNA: TGTGCCAGCTCAACCAGGGCGGGGTATGTTTCCTACGAGCAGTACTTC
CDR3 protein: CASSTRAGYVSYEQYF

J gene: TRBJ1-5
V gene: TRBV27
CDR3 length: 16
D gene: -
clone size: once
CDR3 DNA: TGTGCCAGCAGCGTTGTGGGGGGAATTAGCAATCAGCCCCAGCATTTT
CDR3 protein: CASSVVGGISNQPQHF

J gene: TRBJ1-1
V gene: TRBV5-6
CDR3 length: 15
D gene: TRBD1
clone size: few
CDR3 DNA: TGTGCCAGCAGCATCGCCGGGACAGGGGAGACTGAAGCTTTCTTT
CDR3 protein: CASSIAGTGETEAFF

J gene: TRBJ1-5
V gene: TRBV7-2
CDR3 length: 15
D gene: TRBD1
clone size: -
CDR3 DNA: TGTGCCAGCAGCCACAGCGGGACAGGGAGACAGCCCCAGCATTTT
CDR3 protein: CASSHSGTGRQPQHF

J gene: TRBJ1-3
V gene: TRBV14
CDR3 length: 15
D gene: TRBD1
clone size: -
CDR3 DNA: TGTGCCAGCAGCCTCCTCCAGGGGGTTGGAAACACCATATATTTT
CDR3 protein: CASSLLQGVGNTIYF

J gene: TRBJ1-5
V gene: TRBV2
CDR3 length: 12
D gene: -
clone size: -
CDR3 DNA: TGTGCCAGCAGTGACAGGAATCAGCCCCAGCATTTT
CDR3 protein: CASSDRNQPQHF

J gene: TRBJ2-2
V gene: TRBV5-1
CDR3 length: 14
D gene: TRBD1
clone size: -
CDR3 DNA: TGCGCCAGCAGCTGGACAGGGGGAACCGGGGAGCTGTTTTTT
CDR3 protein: CASSWTGGTGELFF

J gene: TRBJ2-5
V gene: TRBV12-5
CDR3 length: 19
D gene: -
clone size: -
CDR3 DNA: TGTGCTAGTGGTTTGGAAACTTCCCTTCCCGGGACACAAGAAGAGACCCAGTACTTC
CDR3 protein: CASGLETSLPGTQEETQYF

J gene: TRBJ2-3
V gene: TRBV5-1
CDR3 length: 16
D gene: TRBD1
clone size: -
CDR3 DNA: TGCGCCAGCAGCTTGATGGGACAGGGTGCCACAGATACGCAGTATTTT
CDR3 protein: CASSLMGQGATDTQYF

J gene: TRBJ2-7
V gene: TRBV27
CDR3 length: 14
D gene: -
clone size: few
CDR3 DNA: TGTGCCAGCAGTTTAAGCGGACCCTCCTACGAGCAGTACTTC
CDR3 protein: CASSLSGPSYEQYF

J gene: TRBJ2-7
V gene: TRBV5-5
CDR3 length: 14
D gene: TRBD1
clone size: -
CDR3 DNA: TGTGCCAGCAGCTTTTGGACAGGGGATTACGAGCAGTACTTC
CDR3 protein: CASSFWTGDYEQYF

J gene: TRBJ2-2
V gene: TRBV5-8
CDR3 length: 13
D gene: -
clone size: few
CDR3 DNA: TGTGCCAGCAGCACCCGACAGTTCGGGGAGCTGTTTTTT
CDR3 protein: CASSTRQFGELFF

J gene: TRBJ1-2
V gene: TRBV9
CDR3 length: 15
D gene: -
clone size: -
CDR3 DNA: TGTGCCAGCAGCGTAGGAGCTAGTTTGGGCTATGGCTACACCTTC
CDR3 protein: CASSVGASLGYGYTF

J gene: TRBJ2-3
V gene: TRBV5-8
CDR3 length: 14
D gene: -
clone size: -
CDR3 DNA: TGTGCCAGCAGCTTGGTAATAGTCCCAGATACGCAGTATTTT
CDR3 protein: CASSLVIVPDTQYF

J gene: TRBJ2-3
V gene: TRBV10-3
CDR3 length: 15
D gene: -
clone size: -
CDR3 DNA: TGTGCCATCAAAGGGTTAGTGGAGGGCACAGATACGCAGTATTTT
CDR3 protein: CAIKGLVEGTDTQYF

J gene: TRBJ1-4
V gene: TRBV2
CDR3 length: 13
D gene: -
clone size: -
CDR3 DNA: TGTGCCAGCAGTGTCGGGGTAGGCGAAAAACTGTTTTTT
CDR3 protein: CASSVGVGEKLFF

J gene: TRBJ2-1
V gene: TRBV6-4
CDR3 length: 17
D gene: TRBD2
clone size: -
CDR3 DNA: TGTGCCAGCAGTGCCTCCGGGACTAGCGGGGGGGGCAATGAGCAGTTCTTC
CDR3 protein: CASSASGTSGGGNEQFF

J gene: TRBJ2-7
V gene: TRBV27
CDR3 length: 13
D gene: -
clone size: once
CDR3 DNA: TGTGCCAGCAGTTTCAGTTCCTCCTACGAGCAGTACTTC
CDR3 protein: CASSFSSSYEQYF

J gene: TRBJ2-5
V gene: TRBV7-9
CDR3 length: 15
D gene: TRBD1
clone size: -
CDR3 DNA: TGTGCCAGCAGCGGATTCGGGACAGGGCAAGAGACCCAGTACTTC
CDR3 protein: CASSGFGTGQETQYF

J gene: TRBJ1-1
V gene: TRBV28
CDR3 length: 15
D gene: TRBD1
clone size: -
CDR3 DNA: TGTGCCACCAAAAGACCTGACAGGGCGAACACTGAAGCTTTCTTT
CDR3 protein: CATKRPDRANTEAFF

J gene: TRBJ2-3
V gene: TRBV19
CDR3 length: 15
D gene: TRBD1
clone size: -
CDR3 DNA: TGTGCCAGTAGTCCGGACAGGGGTGGGGCAGATACGCAGTATTTT
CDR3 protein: CASSPDRGGADTQYF

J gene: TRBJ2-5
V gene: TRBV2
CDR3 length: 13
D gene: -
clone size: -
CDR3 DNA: TGTGCCAGCAGTGATTCAGGGCAAGAGACCCAGTACTTC
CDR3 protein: CASSDSGQETQYF

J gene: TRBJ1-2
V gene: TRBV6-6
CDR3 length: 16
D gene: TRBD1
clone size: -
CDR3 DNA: TGTGCCAGCAGTTACTTTGGACAGGGTACCAACTATGGCTACACCTTC
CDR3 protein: CASSYFGQGTNYGYTF

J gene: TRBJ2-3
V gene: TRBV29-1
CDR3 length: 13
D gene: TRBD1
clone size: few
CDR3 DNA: TGCAGCGACGACAGGGGTGGCACAGATACGCAGTATTTT
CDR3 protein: CSDDRGGTDTQYF

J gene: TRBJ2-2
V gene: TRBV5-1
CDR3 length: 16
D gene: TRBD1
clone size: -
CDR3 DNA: TGCGCCAGCAGCCAAGGGACAGCCCGGTTGTCCGGGGAGCTGTTTTTT
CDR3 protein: CASSQGTARLSGELFF

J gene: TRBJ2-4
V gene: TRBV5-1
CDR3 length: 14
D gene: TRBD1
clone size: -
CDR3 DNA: TGCGCCAGCAGCCCGGACAGGGGTGAAAACATTCAGTACTTC
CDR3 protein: CASSPDRGENIQYF

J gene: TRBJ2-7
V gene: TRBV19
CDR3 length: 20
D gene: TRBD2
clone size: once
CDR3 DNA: TGTGCCAGTAGTATAGACCTGTGGCCTGTTGGGGAGGGCAGCTCCTACGAGCAGTACTTC
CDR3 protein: CASSIDLWPVGEGSSYEQYF

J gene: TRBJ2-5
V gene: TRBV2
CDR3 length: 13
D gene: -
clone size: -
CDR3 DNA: TGTGCCAGCAGTGTGGCAGGGCGGGAGACCCAGTACTTC
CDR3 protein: CASSVAGRETQYF

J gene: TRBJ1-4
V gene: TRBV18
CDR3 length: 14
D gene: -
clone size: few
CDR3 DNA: TGTGCCAGCTTACCCGACAGAACGAATGAAAAACTGTTTTTT
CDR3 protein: CASLPDRTNEKLFF

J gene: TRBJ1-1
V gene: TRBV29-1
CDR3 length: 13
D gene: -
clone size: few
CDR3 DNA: TGCAGCGTTGAAGATCTTCTAGGGGTTGAAGCTTTCTTT
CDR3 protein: CSVEDLLGVEAFF

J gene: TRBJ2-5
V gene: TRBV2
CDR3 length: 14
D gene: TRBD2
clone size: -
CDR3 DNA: TGTGCCAGCAGTCCTCGGGGGGGCCAAGAGACCCAGTACTTC
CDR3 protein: CASSPRGGQETQYF

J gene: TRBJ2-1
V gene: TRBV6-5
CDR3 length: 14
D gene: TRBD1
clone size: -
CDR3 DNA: TGTGCCAGCACCCCAGGGGGTCAGAGGAATGAGCAGTTCTTC
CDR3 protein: CASTPGGQRNEQFF

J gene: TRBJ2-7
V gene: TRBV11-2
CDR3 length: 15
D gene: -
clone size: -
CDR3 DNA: TGTGCCAGCACCCGAGGGCGGACAGCCCCCTACGAGCAGTACTTC
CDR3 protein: CASTRGRTAPYEQYF

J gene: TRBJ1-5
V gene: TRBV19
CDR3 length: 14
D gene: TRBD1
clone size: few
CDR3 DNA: TGTGCCAGCCGGGACAGGCTGTCTAATCAGCCCCAGCATTTT
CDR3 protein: CASRDRLSNQPQHF

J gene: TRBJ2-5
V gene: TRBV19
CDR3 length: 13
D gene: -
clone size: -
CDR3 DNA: TGTGCCAGTAGTATTATGCGACAAGAGACCCAGTACTTC
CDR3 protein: CASSIMRQETQYF

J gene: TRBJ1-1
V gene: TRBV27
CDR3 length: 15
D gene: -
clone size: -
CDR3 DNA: TGTGCCAGCAGTTTTTCTGGGGCGACCGGAGGGGCAGCTTTCTTT
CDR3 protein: CASSFSGATGGAAFF

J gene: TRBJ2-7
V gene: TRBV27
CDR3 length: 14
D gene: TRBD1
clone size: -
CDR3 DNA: TGTGCCAGCAGTTTGGACAGGTTTTCCTACGAGCAGTACTTC
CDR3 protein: CASSLDRFSYEQYF

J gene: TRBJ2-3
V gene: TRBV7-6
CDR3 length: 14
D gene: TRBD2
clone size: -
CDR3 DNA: TGTGCCAGCAGCCTAAGGACTAGCGCAGATACGCAGTATTTT
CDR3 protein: CASSLRTSADTQYF

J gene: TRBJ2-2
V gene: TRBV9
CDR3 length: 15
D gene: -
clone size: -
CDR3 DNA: TGTGCCAGCAGCGTAGATACCGCGCGGACCGGGGAGCTGTTTTTT
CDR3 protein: CASSVDTARTGELFF

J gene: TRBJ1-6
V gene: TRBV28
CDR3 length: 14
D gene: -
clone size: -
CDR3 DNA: TGTGCCAGCAGCCAGGGACTCGCAAATTCACCCCTCCACTTT
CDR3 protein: CASSQGLANSPLHF

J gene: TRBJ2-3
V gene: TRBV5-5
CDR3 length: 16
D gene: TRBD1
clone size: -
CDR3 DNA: TGTGCCAGCAGCCGGGGAGGACAGGGAGGTGTAGATACGCAGTATTTT
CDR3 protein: CASSRGGQGGVDTQYF

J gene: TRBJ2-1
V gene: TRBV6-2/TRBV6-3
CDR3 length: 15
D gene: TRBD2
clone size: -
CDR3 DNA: TGTGCCAGCAGTCTAGCGGGGCCCTCCTACAATGAGCAGTTCTTC
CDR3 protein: CASSLAGPSYNEQFF

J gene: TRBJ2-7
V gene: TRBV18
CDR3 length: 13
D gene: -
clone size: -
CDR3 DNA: TGTGCCAGCTCACCACCAGGACGGGAGGAGCAGTACTTC
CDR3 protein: CASSPPGREEQYF